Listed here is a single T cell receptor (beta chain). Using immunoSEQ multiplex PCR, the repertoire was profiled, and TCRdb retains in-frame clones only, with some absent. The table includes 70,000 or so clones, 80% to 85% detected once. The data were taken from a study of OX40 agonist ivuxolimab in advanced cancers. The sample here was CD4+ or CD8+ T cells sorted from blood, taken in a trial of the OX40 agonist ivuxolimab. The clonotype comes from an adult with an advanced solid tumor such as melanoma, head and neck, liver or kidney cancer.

For the CDR3, the DNA is TGTGCCAGCAGCTCCGGGACAGGGACTGGAAACACCATATATTTT. It is translated as CASSSGTGTGNTIYF. This chain uses TRBV5-6 with TRBJ1-3; 9 nucleotides line up with TRBD1. There are 15 residues in the CDR3. Germline loops: CDR1 SGHDT, CDR2 YYEEEE. The trim removed 3 bases at V and 2 bases at J, leaving 3 bases unmatched.